A single sample gave rise to the 13 T cell receptor beta chains below, sequenced in a study of T cell responses to AZD1222 COVID-19 vaccine. Method: immunoSEQ multiplex PCR; TCRdb's copy keeps in-frame clones and lacks some. The sample lists fewer than 200,000 clones, about 88% occurring once. Material: peripheral blood, obtained 28 days after the second AZD1222 dose. These receptors were obtained from an adult who received the AZD1222 COVID-19 vaccine.

The count of this clone is one. V usage is TRBV7-8 and J usage is TRBJ2-7; D call uncertain. Trimming took 5 bases from V and 0 from J, leaving 5 bases between them. CDR3 length equals 12 residues. Germline loops: CDR1 SGHVS, CDR2 FQNEAQ. The CDR3 bases are TGTGCCAGCAGCCATGACTCCTACGAGCAGTACTTC. Residues: CASSHDSYEQYF.

The chain links TRBV9 to TRBJ2-2, with D tentatively TRBD1 (6 bases). The CDR3 contains 16 residues. Germline CDR1 SGDLS, CDR2 YYNGEE. Trimming took 1 base from V and 3 from J, leaving 13 bases between them. The CDR3 DNA follows: TGTGCCAGCAGCGTAAGTACAGGGAGTGACACCGGGGAGCTGTTTTTT. The encoded protein is CASSVSTGSDTGELFF.

This clone was seen a single time. The genes are TRBV6-2 or TRBV6-3 and TRBJ2-2; possibly TRBD1 for D (5 bases). CDR3 size: 14 residues. CDR1 MNHEY and CDR2 SVGEGT come from the germline V gene. The germline V and J ends were trimmed by 0 bases and 6 bases, with 8 bases remaining between them. The CDR3: CASSYSGAPGELFF. The CDR3 DNA reads as TGTGCCAGCAGTTACTCAGGGGCCCCCGGGGAGCTGTTTTTT.

This clone was observed once. V is TRBV12-1 and J is TRBJ1-2; TRBD1 is the table's D call, not checked against the DNA. TRBV12-1 corresponds to a pseudogene. The CDR3 length is 13 residues. The CDR3 coding sequence is TGTGCCAGCAGCCCCCGGACAGGGCATGGCTACACCTTC. This gives the protein CASSPRTGHGYTF.

This clone was found a few times. The J gene is TRBJ2-3, the V gene TRBV10-3, with TRBD2 matching 10 bases. Unmatched junction bases numbered 4, after V lost 6 bases and J lost 1 base. CDR3 length: 15 residues. Germline assignment: CDR1 ENHRY and CDR2 SYGVKD. The CDR3 loop reads CAISSGTSGTDTQYF. Written as DNA, the CDR3 is TGTGCCATCAGCTCCGGGACTAGCGGCACAGATACGCAGTATTTT.

The V call is TRBV18, the J call TRBJ2-2; a weak D match, TRBD2 (5 bases). CDR3 length equals 13 residues. Germline V lookup: CDR1 KGHSH, CDR2 LQKENI. V gave up 3 bases and J gave up 9 bases, with 11 bases separating them. This CDR3 reads CASSPLGGRELFF. The DNA for the CDR3 is TGTGCCAGCTCACCGCTCGGAGGCCGGGAGCTGTTTTTT.

The chain has TRBV18 and TRBJ1-3; 7 nucleotides agree with TRBD1. Per germline, CDR1 KGHSH and CDR2 LQKENI. V gave up 1 base and J gave up 4 bases; unmatched junction bases: 7. The CDR3 loop spans 16 amino acids. The CDR3: CASSPRLGTAGNTIYF. CDR3 nucleotide sequence: TGTGCCAGCTCACCACGGCTAGGGACAGCAGGAAACACCATATATTTT.

The CDR3 bases are TGTGCCAGCTCACCGGACGGCGGCGGCTACACCTTC. Translating it yields CASSPDGGGYTF. This rearrangement joins TRBV18 to TRBJ1-2, with D hard to call. CDR3 length: 12 residues. Trimming took off 3 bases at V and 8 bases at J, with 10 bases between the two ends. Germline V CDR1 and CDR2: KGHSH, LQKENI.

The rearrangement uses TRBV29-1 and TRBJ1-1, with D tentatively TRBD1 (5 bases). The germline V gene encodes CDR1 SQVTM and CDR2 ANQGSEA. This CDR3 has 15 residues. Trimming took off 3 bases at V and 1 base at J, with 15 bases between the two ends. In nucleotides, the CDR3 is TGCAGCGTTGATGGGGTGGCGGGGACGAACACTGAAGCTTTCTTT. It encodes CSVDGVAGTNTEAFF.

The chain couples TRBV4-2 to TRBJ1-4, with TRBD1 identical over 10 bases. Germline trimming cut 4 bases from V and 7 bases from J; bases unmatched to any gene: 6. CDR1 LGHNA and CDR2 YNFKEQ come from the germline V gene. CDR3 length: 15 residues. In DNA form, the CDR3 reads TGTGCCAGCAGCCTTACCGGGACAGGGGTTGAAAAACTGTTTTTT. Protein: CASSLTGTGVEKLFF.

The V and J genes are TRBV5-4 and TRBJ2-2; 7 bases are a match to TRBD1. Germline V gene sequence: CDR1 SGHNT, CDR2 YYREEE (reference sequence). V shed 4 bases and J 6 bases; nucleotides not matched to a gene: 12. The CDR3 contains 16 residues. CDR3 nucleotides: TGTGCCAGCAGCCACCCCTCAGGGGGAATGGCCGGGGAGCTGTTTTTT. The encoded protein is CASSHPSGGMAGELFF.

The rearrangement links TRBV30 to TRBJ1-1; D is unclear. The CDR3 extends over 14 amino acids. CDR1 and CDR2 (germline): GTSNPN, SVGIG (reference sequence). Trimming took 0 bases from V and 4 from J, leaving 12 bases between them. The CDR3 nucleotides read TGTGCCTGGAGTGTAACCGGACCCACCACTGAAGCTTTCTTT. It translates to CAWSVTGPTTEAFF.

The table lists this clone with a count of one. This chain links TRBV4-3 with TRBJ1-1, with 8 bases aligning to TRBD1. Germline-derived CDR1 and CDR2 are LGHNA and YSLEER. V shed 0 bases, J shed 1 base, and the junction held 4 bases outside the gene matches. CDR3 length equals 16 residues. DNA for the CDR3: TGCGCCAGCAGCCAAGATCTGGGACAGGCGAACACTGAAGCTTTCTTT. Protein product: CASSQDLGQANTEAFF.